The rows below give T cell receptor beta chains drawn from one sample of a study of T cells in Graves' hyperthyroidism and ophthalmopathy. TCRdb called the multiplex PCR reads again in MiXCR, with one record for every CDR3 protein. The table has about 420,000 distinct CDR3 sequences, around 13% seen once. The sequencing sample was made of blood. Receptor source: a woman younger than 30 with Graves' hyperthyroidism. CDR3s include the opening cysteine and the closing phenylalanine or tryptophan. Each record gives: CDR3 protein, CDR3 DNA, D gene, J gene, V gene, clone size. A D gene is named only where the DNA matches it firmly. Not every row has a clone size; where given, it reads once, few, many or a size class.

CSASKDSSDTQYF,TGCAGTGCTAGTAAGGACAGCTCAGATACGCAGTATTTT,-,TRBJ2-3,TRBV20-1,many
CASSQKQGAANEKLFF,TGTGCCAGCAGCCAGAAACAGGGGGCAGCTAATGAAAAACTGTTTTTT,TRBD1,TRBJ1-4,TRBV13,few
CATIGAIGSYEQYF,TGTGCCACGATCGGGGCAATTGGGTCCTACGAGCAGTACTTC,-,TRBJ2-7,TRBV10-3,many
CSAKAGATNEQFF,TGCAGTGCCAAAGCGGGGGCTACCAATGAGCAGTTCTTC,TRBD2,TRBJ2-1,TRBV20-1,many
CASSPRTGGGYEQYF,TGTGCCAGCAGCCCCCGGACAGGGGGGGGCTACGAGCAGTACTTC,TRBD1,TRBJ2-7,TRBV2,-
CASSVGPNYGYTF,TGTGCCAGTAGTGTAGGTCCTAACTATGGCTACACCTTC,-,TRBJ1-2,TRBV19,few
CASSWTGTYGYTF,TGTGCCAGCAGTTGGACAGGGACCTATGGCTACACCTTC,TRBD1,TRBJ1-2,TRBV27,many
CASKNLGNEQFF,TGTGCCAGCAAAAACCTTGGTAATGAGCAGTTCTTC,-,TRBJ2-1,TRBV12-3/TRBV12-4,-
CAITGTLNYGYTF,TGTGCCATCACCGGGACCCTTAACTATGGCTACACCTTC,-,TRBJ1-2,TRBV10-3,-
CASSYYGLSYEQYF,TGTGCCAGCAGCTACTACGGACTTTCCTACGAGCAGTACTTC,-,TRBJ2-7,TRBV11-2,many
CAWREETQYF,TGTGCCTGGAGGGAAGAGACCCAGTACTTC,-,TRBJ2-5,TRBV30,many
CASSQTTGELFF,TGTGCCAGCAGCCAGACCACCGGGGAGCTGTTTTTT,-,TRBJ2-2,TRBV3-1,many
CASSPTGDLETQYF,TGTGCCAGCAGCCCTACAGGGGACCTAGAGACCCAGTACTTC,TRBD1,TRBJ2-5,TRBV3-1,many
CASSILGRTEAFF,TGTGCCAGCAGCATCCTCGGGCGGACTGAAGCTTTCTTT,-,TRBJ1-1,TRBV7-9,few
CASSIGGSGYYGYTF,TGTGCCAGTAGTATAGGAGGCTCAGGATACTATGGCTACACCTTC,-,TRBJ1-2,TRBV19,few
CAWSRGGGSNQPQHF,TGTGCCTGGAGTCGAGGGGGAGGTAGCAATCAGCCCCAGCATTTT,-,TRBJ1-5,TRBV30,many
CASRDREQFF,TGTGCCAGCAGGGACAGGGAGCAGTTCTTC,TRBD1,TRBJ2-1,TRBV6-1,many
CASSLETGSLMAFF,TGTGCCAGCAGTTTAGAGACAGGTTCGCTTATGGCTTTCTTT,-,TRBJ1-1,TRBV12-3/TRBV12-4,many
CASSQEKSRIETQYF,TGTGCCAGCAGCCAAGAGAAGAGTCGTATTGAGACCCAGTACTTC,-,TRBJ2-5,TRBV3-1,many
CASSTGGKTEAFF,TGTGCCAGCAGTACAGGGGGGAAGACTGAAGCTTTCTTT,TRBD1,TRBJ1-1,TRBV6-2/TRBV6-3,-
CASSQDLGAYGYTF,TGTGCCAGCAGCCAAGATCTTGGTGCCTATGGCTACACCTTC,-,TRBJ1-2,TRBV12-3/TRBV12-4,-
CASSQTSGTVNTEAFF,TGCGCCAGCAGCCAGACTTCCGGGACAGTGAACACTGAAGCTTTCTTT,TRBD1,TRBJ1-1,TRBV4-1,-
CASSGGSYRSYNEQFF,TGTGCCAGCAGTGGCGGAAGTTACCGCTCCTACAATGAGCAGTTCTTC,-,TRBJ2-1,TRBV28,many
CSARVSGSTGELFF,TGCAGTGCTAGAGTTTCAGGTAGCACCGGGGAGCTGTTTTTT,-,TRBJ2-2,TRBV20-1,few
CASSFSGQGNQPQHF,TGTGCCAGCAGTTTTAGCGGACAGGGCAATCAGCCCCAGCATTTT,TRBD1,TRBJ1-5,TRBV27,many
CSAREQSGANVLTF,TGCAGTGCCCGAGAACAATCTGGGGCCAACGTCCTGACTTTC,-,TRBJ2-6,TRBV20-1,-
CSARLRGTEAFF,TGCAGTGCTAGATTGAGGGGCACTGAAGCTTTCTTT,-,TRBJ1-1,TRBV20-1,many
CSVEGTSGTSYNEQFF,TGCAGCGTGGAAGGGACTAGCGGGACCTCCTACAATGAGCAGTTCTTC,TRBD2,TRBJ2-1,TRBV29-1,few
CASSSSSGYTF,TGCGCCAGCAGTTCCTCTTCCGGCTACACCTTC,-,TRBJ1-2,TRBV5-1,many
CASSSGQGYNGYTF,TGTGCCAGCAGTTCGGGACAGGGTTACAATGGCTACACCTTC,TRBD1,TRBJ1-2,TRBV28,-
CASAYGTGGYEQYF,TGTGCCAGCGCCTATGGGACAGGGGGCTACGAGCAGTACTTC,TRBD1,TRBJ2-7,TRBV7-6,few
CASSDGAGAEGEQYF,TGCGCCAGCAGTGATGGAGCGGGAGCAGAAGGCGAGCAGTACTTC,TRBD2,TRBJ2-7,TRBV10-1,-
CASSSGPYGYTF,TGTGCCAGCAGCTCGGGGCCCTATGGCTACACCTTC,-,TRBJ1-2,TRBV7-8,few
CASSLTGTSGSKSYEQYF,TGTGCCAGCAGCTTAACCGGGACTAGCGGGAGCAAATCCTACGAGCAGTACTTC,TRBD2,TRBJ2-7,TRBV11-1,few
CASRLRDEKLFF,TGTGCCAGCCGCCTACGAGACGAAAAACTGTTTTTT,-,TRBJ1-4,TRBV12-3/TRBV12-4,few
CASSYPQYEQYF,TGTGCCAGCAGTTACCCCCAGTACGAGCAGTACTTC,-,TRBJ2-7,TRBV6-2/TRBV6-3,-
CASRNDRASYEQYF,TGTGCCAGCAGAAATGACAGGGCCTCCTACGAGCAGTACTTC,TRBD1,TRBJ2-7,TRBV6-1,many
CASSLYAGDPYEQYF,TGTGCCAGCAGCTTGTACGCAGGGGATCCCTACGAGCAGTACTTC,-,TRBJ2-7,TRBV5-4,few
CASSALTGNQPQHF,TGTGCCAGTAGTGCCCTGACAGGGAATCAGCCCCAGCATTTT,TRBD1,TRBJ1-5,TRBV19,few
CASSTTGTFLSYEQYF,TGTGCCAGTAGTACGACCGGGACATTTCTCTCCTACGAGCAGTACTTC,-,TRBJ2-7,TRBV19,-
CAWTKSGRPEAFF,TGTGCCTGGACCAAGTCAGGGCGGCCTGAAGCTTTCTTT,-,TRBJ1-1,TRBV30,few
CASSARQGNEKLFF,TGCGCCAGCAGCGCCCGACAGGGCAATGAAAAACTGTTTTTT,TRBD1,TRBJ1-4,TRBV5-1,-
CASSSASGRTTYEQYF,TGTGCCAGCAGTTCAGCTAGCGGGAGGACCACCTACGAGCAGTACTTC,TRBD2,TRBJ2-7,TRBV6-2/TRBV6-3,-
CASSAFNSGGTQYF,TGTGCCAGCAGTGCCTTCAACTCCGGGGGGACCCAGTACTTC,-,TRBJ2-5,TRBV6-2/TRBV6-3,-
CASSLPPPGFRRFF,TGTGCCAGCAGTTTACCCCCTCCGGGCTTTAGGCGGTTCTTC,-,TRBJ2-1,TRBV12-3/TRBV12-4,few
CASRDRGGTGELFF,TGTGCCAGCAGGGACAGAGGGGGCACCGGGGAGCTGTTTTTT,-,TRBJ2-2,TRBV12-3/TRBV12-4,many
CASSQTWDEAFF,TGTGCCAGCAGCCAAACGTGGGATGAAGCTTTCTTT,-,TRBJ1-1,TRBV3-1,many
CAWRGTGPYGYTF,TGTGCCTGGAGGGGGACCGGGCCATATGGCTACACCTTC,-,TRBJ1-2,TRBV30,many